The clone carrying this T cell receptor beta chain was found a few times. This entry comes from a study of blood T cells in healthy people across ages. PCR was performed a second time for 7 to 11 cycles using a sample-barcoded 5' primer and a J-beta primer mix. TCRdb fed the 5' RACE reads into MiXCR, producing one record per CDR3 protein. The sample lists about 1,500,000 distinct CDR3 sequences, around two fifths seen once, with 7.9% in the top ten. This clonotype was obtained from a young woman in good health. Sample: blood.

As DNA, the CDR3 is TGCAGCGTTGAAACGGGGACCTACAATGAGCAGTTCTTC. Translated, it gives CSVETGTYNEQFF. The chain employs TRBV29-1 and TRBJ2-1; D is possibly TRBD2 (5 bases). Trimming pared 2 bases from V and 2 bases from J, leaving 7 bases between. CDR1 is SQVTM, CDR2 ANQGSEA, per germline. The CDR3 covers 13 residues.